Presented here are 2 T cell receptor beta chains from one specimen sequenced in a study of blood T cell repertoires in COVID-19. Data came from immunoSEQ multiplex PCR; TCRdb stores just in-frame clones and leaves some out. The table shows 150,000 to 200,000 clones, with roughly 80% occurring only once. Sequencing was performed on peripheral blood. All receptors come from a woman in her 70s with COVID-19, enrolled during active disease.

Here the CDR3 DNA reads TGCGCCAGCAGCGTGGGACAGGTTGGCACTGAAGCTTTCTTT. Protein sequence: CASSVGQVGTEAFF. This rearrangement joins TRBV5-1 to TRBJ1-1; 8 bases are a match to TRBD1. The CDR3 runs 14 residues. Looked up from germline, CDR1 is SGHRS and CDR2 is YFSETQ. J was trimmed by 4 bases and V by 4 bases; bases with no gene match: 6.

V is TRBV15 and J is TRBJ2-7; D perhaps matches TRBD1 (5 bases). The germline V gene has CDR1 LNHNV and CDR2 YYDKDF (reference sequence). The V and J ends lost 3 bases and 6 bases respectively, with 15 bases between them. CDR3 size: 14 residues. The CDR3: CATSSQGRMGEQYF. CDR3 DNA sequence: TGTGCCACCAGCAGTCAGGGTAGGATGGGCGAGCAGTACTTC.